The 2 T cell receptor beta chains given below trace back to one sample, sequenced in a study of identical twins. TCRdb fed the 5' RACE reads into MiXCR, producing one record per CDR3 protein. The sample contains hundreds of thousands of distinct CDR3 sequences, 8.6% of which appear only once. The data also belong to a second study, concerning yellow fever vaccine responses in identical twins.

The source material was PBMCs. These receptors were taken from a woman younger than 30 in good health.

The CDR3 here is CASSQTRQSIGTDTQYF. In DNA, the CDR3 is TGTGCCAGCAGCCAAACACGACAGTCGATAGGGACAGATACGCAGTATTTT. The V call is TRBV3-1, the J call TRBJ2-3; maybe TRBD1 (5 bases). The CDR3 runs 17 residues. V shed 2 bases and J shed 3 bases, with 18 bases lying between them. Germline lookup yields CDR1 LGHDT and CDR2 YNNKEL (reference sequence).

This chain joins TRBV7-9 and TRBJ1-6; D is unclear. The CDR3 consists of 13 residues. The V gene's germline CDR1 is SEHNR and CDR2 FQNEAQ (reference sequence). Deletions cut 4 bases from V and 6 bases from J, with 7 bases between. CDR3 sequence (DNA): TGTGCCAGCAGCTCGAACCCTAATTCACCCCTCCACTTT. Translated, it gives CASSSNPNSPLHF.